The T cell receptor (beta chain) under discussion was sequenced for a study of cytomegalovirus exposure and HLA in healthy donors. Study-level background: T cells numbering around 180 million yielded approximately 100 million unique TCR beta sequences in an earlier analysis. Notes on the study in general: With later analysis, a missense DCLRE1C variant became linked to TCR beta V- and J-gene trimming. The study put 150 to 200 TCR beta chains on its list as cytomegalovirus-associated. Most CMV-associated TCR beta chains were later found to appear HLA-restricted.

Trimming left V 3 bases short and J 3 bases short, with 9 bases between. Germline-derived CDR1 and CDR2 are MGHRA and YSYEKL. This CDR3 comprises 13 residues. This clone was observed a handful of times. What it binds is unknown. A multiplex PCR was run with 60 Vbeta primers and 13 Jbeta primers. Clones were read by immunoSEQ multiplex PCR, and TCRdb kept only the in-frame ones, dropping some. The table lists fewer than 200,000 clones, about four fifths of them singletons. The TCR was taken from a female donor in good health and CMV-seronegative. The V gene is TRBV4-1, the J gene TRBJ2-7, with D possibly being TRBD1 (5 bases). The specimen sequenced was PBMCs. CDR3 sequence: CASSQDQGYEQYF. CDR3 in DNA: TGCGCCAGCAGCCAGGACCAGGGCTACGAGCAGTACTTC.